Sequencing of this T cell receptor beta chain was carried out in a study of metastatic and nonmetastatic thyroid tumors. Study-level background: Repertoire comparison spanned blood and tumor or nodule tissue of malignant and benign thyroid patients.

All patients reached thyroid surgery having received no treatment beforehand. Points from the study as a whole: Relative to benign nodules, malignant thyroid tumors were reportedly characterized by significantly elevated TCR beta diversity in blood and tumor.

This CDR3 comprises 16 residues. Trimming pared 3 bases from V and 5 bases from J, leaving 17 bases between. From germline, CDR1 is MNHNS and CDR2 SASEGT. On this clone: Its antigen is as yet unknown. The same CDR3 is also encoded by other DNA sequences in this sample.

Original processing methods: The study built a papillary thyroid cancer distant-metastasis classifier from CDR3 differences across clinicopathological groups. MiXCR was used by TCRdb to re-call the PCR reads. The V and J calls reflect TCRdb's pipeline rather than the authors' work. Of 35,000 to 50,000 clones listed, around a fifth are singletons. The TCR comes from a female donor with papillary thyroid cancer or a benign thyroid nodule (not recorded which). Some clones in this sample may be carry-over from other donors' samples. The gene calls are TRBV6-1 and TRBJ1-5; D call uncertain. The sample comprised blood. CDR3 amino acids: CASSDGGGQEYQPQHF. CDR3 DNA sequence: TGTGCCAGCAGTGATGGTGGTGGGCAAGAGTATCAGCCCCAGCATTTT.